The 7 T cell receptor beta chains given below trace back to one sample, sequenced in a study of T cell repertoires in cytomegalovirus infection (dated by TCRdb to the late 2010s). Sequencing instrument: Illumina HiSeq 1500. TCRdb passed the public sequencing reads through fastp at Q25 and MiXCR, retaining productive beta sequences. Merged by CDR3 protein, the rows form single entries marked with the most common genes and DNA. Across this sample there are about 300,000 distinct CDR3 sequences, with about 25% seen only once. The leading ten clones occupy about 15% of the sample. Sequencing input: PBMCs. Every receptor here comes from a human donor in good health (CMV status not recorded). Some clones in this sample may be carry-over from other donors' samples.

The rearrangement uses TRBV11-2 and TRBJ2-3; 9 bases map to TRBD2. CDR1 and CDR2 from the germline V gene are SGHAT and FQNNGV. J gave up 3 bases and V 5 bases, and 18 bases lay outside the gene matches. CDR3 size: 19 residues. CDR3 residues: CASSLLRSMAGGPTDTQYF. The CDR3 bases are TGTGCCAGCAGCCTCCTTAGATCGATGGCGGGAGGGCCTACAGATACGCAGTATTTT.

V usage is TRBV7-2 and J usage is TRBJ2-1; 9 bases map to TRBD2. The junction had 13 bases not matched to a gene; V was cut back by 2 bases and J by 14 bases. The CDR3 is 15 amino acids. Germline loops: CDR1 SGHTA, CDR2 FQGNSA. The CDR3 region has the DNA TGTGCCAGCAGCTTACACCGAAATGGCGGGGGGGCGAAGTTCTTC. Translation: CASSLHRNGGGAKFF. The full variable domain, completed using reference TRBV7-2 and TRBJ2-1, is GAGVSQSPSNKVTEKGKDVELRCDPISGHTALYWYRQSLGQGLEFLIYFQGNSAPDKSGLPSDRFSAERTGGSVSTLTIQRTQQEDSAVYLCASSLHRNGGGAKFFGPGTRLTVL.

The V call is TRBV5-6, the J call TRBJ2-7; 13 nucleotides align to TRBD2. The CDR3 totals 14 residues. V was pared by 2 bases and J by 7 bases, with 3 bases of the junction left unmatched. Germline CDR1 is SGHDT and CDR2 is YYEEEE. CDR3 in DNA: TGTGCCAGCAGCTTTGGACTAGCGGGAGAAGAGCAGTACTTC. This translates into CASSFGLAGEEQYF.

V and J are TRBV29-1 and TRBJ1-1, with 9 bases aligning to TRBD1. Germline V CDR1 and CDR2: SQVTM, ANQGSEA. The CDR3 contains 14 residues. J gave up 0 bases and V 7 bases, and 6 bases lay outside the gene matches. The CDR3 DNA follows: TGCAGCGCACCGACAGGGGGTCTGAACACTGAAGCTTTCTTT. Translated, it gives CSAPTGGLNTEAFF.

This clonotype was detected a few times. J is TRBJ2-7 and V is TRBV7-9; D call uncertain. Per germline, CDR1 SEHNR and CDR2 FQNEAQ (reference sequence). This CDR3 has 13 residues. With 1 base removed from V and 6 bases from J, the gap between germline ends came to 10 bases. The CDR3 nucleotides read TGTGCCAGCAGCTTAGGTGCAGTCAGCGAGCAGTACTTC. Translated, it gives CASSLGAVSEQYF.

The chain carries TRBV5-6 and TRBJ2-7; D possibly uses TRBD1 or TRBD2 (5 bases each). V gave up 2 bases and J gave up 3 bases, with 12 bases separating them. The germline V gene encodes CDR1 SGHDT and CDR2 YYEEEE. The CDR3 runs to 14 residues. As DNA, the CDR3 is TGTGCCAGCAGCTTCACGGGTGGGGGCTACGAGCAGTACTTC. Translating it yields CASSFTGGGYEQYF.

The rearrangement uses TRBV7-2 and TRBJ2-5; TRBD1 aligns across 10 bases. The trim removed 5 bases at V and 2 bases at J, leaving 5 bases unmatched. CDR1 is SGHTA, CDR2 FQGNSA, per germline. This CDR3 spans 15 amino acids. CDR3 nucleotide sequence: TGTGCCAGCAGCGACAGGGGGCGAATTCAAGAGACCCAGTACTTC. It translates to CASSDRGRIQETQYF.